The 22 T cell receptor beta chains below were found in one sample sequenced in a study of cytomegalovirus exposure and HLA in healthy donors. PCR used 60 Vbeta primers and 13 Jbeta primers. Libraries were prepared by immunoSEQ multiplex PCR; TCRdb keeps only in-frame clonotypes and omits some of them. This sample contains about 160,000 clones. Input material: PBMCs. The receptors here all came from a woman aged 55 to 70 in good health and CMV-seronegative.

In DNA form, the CDR3 reads TGTGCCAGCAGCCCGAGAGGGACTAGCGGGAGCGGGGGCACAGATACGCAGTATTTT. Translating it yields CASSPRGTSGSGGTDTQYF. The chain is built from TRBV13 and TRBJ2-3; 14 bases are a match to TRBD2. CDR3 size: 19 residues. The J segment lost 1 base and the V segment lost 5 bases, leaving 11 bases of the junction unmatched. CDR1 and CDR2 from the germline V gene are PRHDT and FYEKMQ (reference sequence).

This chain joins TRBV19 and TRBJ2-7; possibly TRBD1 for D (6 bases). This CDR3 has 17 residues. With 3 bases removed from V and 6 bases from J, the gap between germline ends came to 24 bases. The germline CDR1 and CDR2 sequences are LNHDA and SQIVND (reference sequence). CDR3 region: CASSIIWTASPKGEQYF. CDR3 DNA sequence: TGTGCCAGTAGTATTATTTGGACAGCCTCACCGAAAGGCGAGCAGTACTTC.

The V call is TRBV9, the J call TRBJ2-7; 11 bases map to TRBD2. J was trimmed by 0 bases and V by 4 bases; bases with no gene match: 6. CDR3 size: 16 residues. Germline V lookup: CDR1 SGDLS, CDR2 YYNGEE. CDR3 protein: CASSILAGGPSYEQYF. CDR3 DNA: TGTGCCAGCAGCATCCTAGCGGGAGGTCCCTCCTACGAGCAGTACTTC. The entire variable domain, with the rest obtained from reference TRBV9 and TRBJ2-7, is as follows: DSGVTQTPKHLITATGQRVTLRCSPRSGDLSVYWYQQSLDQGLQFLIQYYNGEERAKGNILERFSAQQFPDLHSELNLSSLELGDSALYFCASSILAGGPSYEQYFGPGTRLTVT.

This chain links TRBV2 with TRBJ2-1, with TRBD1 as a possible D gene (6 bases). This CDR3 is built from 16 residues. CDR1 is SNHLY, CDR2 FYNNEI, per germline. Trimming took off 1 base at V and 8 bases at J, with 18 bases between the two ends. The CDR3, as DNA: TGTGCCAGCAGTGAAGGAGGGGGAGAGGGTCTTTATGAGCAGTTCTTC. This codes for CASSEGGGEGLYEQFF. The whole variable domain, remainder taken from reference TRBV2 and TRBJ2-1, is EPEVTQTPSHQVTQMGQEVILRCVPISNHLYFYWYRQILGQKVEFLVSFYNNEISEKSEIFDDQFSVERPDGSNFTLKIRSTKLEDSAMYFCASSEGGGEGLYEQFFGPGTRLTVL.

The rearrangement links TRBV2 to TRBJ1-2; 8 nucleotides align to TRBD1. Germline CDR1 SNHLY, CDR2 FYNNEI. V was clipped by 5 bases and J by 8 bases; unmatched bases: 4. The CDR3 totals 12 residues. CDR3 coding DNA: TGTGCCAGCAGTTCCCGACAGGGGGGCTACACCTTC. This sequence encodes CASSSRQGGYTF. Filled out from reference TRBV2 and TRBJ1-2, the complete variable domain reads EPEVTQTPSHQVTQMGQEVILRCVPISNHLYFYWYRQILGQKVEFLVSFYNNEISEKSEIFDDQFSVERPDGSNFTLKIRSTKLEDSAMYFCASSSRQGGYTFGSGTRLTVV.

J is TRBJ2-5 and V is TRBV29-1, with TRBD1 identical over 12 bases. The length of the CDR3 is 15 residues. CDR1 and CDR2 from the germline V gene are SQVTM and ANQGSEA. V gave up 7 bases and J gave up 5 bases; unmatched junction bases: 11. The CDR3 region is CSALTGTGGDETQYF. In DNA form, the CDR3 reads TGCAGCGCACTAACCGGGACAGGGGGCGATGAGACCCAGTACTTC.

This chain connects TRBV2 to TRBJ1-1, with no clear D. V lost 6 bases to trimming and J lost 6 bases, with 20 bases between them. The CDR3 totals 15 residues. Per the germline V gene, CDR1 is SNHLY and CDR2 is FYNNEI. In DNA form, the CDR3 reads TGTGCCAGCAGCCCTCTAGGCGGATGGAGCGCTGAAGCTTTCTTT. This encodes CASSPLGGWSAEAFF.

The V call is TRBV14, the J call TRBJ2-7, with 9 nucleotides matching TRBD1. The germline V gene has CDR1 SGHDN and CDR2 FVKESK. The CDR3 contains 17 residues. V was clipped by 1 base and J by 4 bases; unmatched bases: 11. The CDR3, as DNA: TGTGCCAGCAGCCAAGTGACCGGGACAGGGACCATTTACGAGCAGTACTTC. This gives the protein CASSQVTGTGTIYEQYF.

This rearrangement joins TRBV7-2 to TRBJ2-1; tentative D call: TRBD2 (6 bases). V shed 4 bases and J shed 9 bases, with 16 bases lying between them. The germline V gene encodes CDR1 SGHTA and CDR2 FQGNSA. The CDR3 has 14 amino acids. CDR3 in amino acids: CASSSGLTLGEQFF. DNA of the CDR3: TGTGCCAGCAGCTCGGGACTTACCTTAGGTGAGCAGTTCTTC.

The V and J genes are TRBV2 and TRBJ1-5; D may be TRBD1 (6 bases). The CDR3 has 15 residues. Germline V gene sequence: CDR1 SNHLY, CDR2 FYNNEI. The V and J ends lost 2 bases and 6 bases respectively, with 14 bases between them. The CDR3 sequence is CASSESAGAGQPQHF. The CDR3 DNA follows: TGTGCCAGCAGTGAATCAGCGGGGGCCGGTCAGCCCCAGCATTTT.

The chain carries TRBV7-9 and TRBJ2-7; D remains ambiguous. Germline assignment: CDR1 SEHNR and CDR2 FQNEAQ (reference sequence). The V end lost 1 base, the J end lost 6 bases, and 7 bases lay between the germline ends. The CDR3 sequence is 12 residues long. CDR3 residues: CASSLERSEQYF. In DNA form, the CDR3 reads TGTGCCAGCAGCTTAGAGAGGAGCGAGCAGTACTTC.

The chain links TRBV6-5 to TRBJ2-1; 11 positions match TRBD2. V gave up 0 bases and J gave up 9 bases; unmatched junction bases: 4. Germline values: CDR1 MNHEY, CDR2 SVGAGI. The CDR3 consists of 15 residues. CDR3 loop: CASSYSGLAEIEQFF. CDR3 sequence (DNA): TGTGCCAGCAGTTACTCGGGACTAGCGGAAATTGAGCAGTTCTTC.

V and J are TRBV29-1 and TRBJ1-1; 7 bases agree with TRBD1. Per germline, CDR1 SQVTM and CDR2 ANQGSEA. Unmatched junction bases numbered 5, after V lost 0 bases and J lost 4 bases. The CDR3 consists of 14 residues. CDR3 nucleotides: TGCAGCGTTGAAGATTTAGGGGGCCGCACTGAAGCTTTCTTT. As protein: CSVEDLGGRTEAFF. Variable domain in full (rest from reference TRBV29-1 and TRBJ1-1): SAVISQKPSRDICQRGTSLTIQCQVDSQVTMMFWYRQQPGQSLTLIATANQGSEATYESGFVIDKFPISRPNLTFSTLTVSNMSPEDSSIYLCSVEDLGGRTEAFFGQGTRLTVV.

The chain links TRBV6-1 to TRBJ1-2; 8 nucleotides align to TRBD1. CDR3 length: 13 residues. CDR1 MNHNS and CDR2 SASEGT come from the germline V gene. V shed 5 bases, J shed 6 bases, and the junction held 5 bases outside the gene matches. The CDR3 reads CASSQHRGDGYTF. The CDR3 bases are TGTGCCAGCAGTCAGCACAGGGGGGATGGCTACACCTTC.

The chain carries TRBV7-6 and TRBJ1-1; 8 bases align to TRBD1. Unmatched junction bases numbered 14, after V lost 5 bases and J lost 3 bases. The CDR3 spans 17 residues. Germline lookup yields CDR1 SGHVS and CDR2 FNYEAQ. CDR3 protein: CASSPESGGGGDTEAFF. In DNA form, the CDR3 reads TGTGCCAGCAGCCCTGAGTCAGGGGGCGGCGGAGACACTGAAGCTTTCTTT. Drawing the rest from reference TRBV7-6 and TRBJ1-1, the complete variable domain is GAGVSQSPRYKVTKRGQDVALRCDPISGHVSLYWYRQALGQGPEFLTYFNYEAQQDKSGLPNDRFSAERPEGSISTLTIQRTEQRDSAMYRCASSPESGGGGDTEAFFGQGTRLTVV.

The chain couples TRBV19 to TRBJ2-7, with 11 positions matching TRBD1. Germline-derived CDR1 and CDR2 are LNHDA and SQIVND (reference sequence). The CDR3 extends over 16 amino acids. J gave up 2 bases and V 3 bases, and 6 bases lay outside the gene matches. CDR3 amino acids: CASSIRSDRGPYEQYF. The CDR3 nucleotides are TGTGCCAGTAGTATTAGGTCGGACAGGGGGCCCTACGAGCAGTACTTC.

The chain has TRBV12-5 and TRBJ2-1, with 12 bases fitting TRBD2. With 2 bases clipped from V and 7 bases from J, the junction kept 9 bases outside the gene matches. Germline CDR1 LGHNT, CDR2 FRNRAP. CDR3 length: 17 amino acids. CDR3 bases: TGTGCTAGTGGTTTGAGGTCTAGCGGGAGGGGCTTGAATGAGCAGTTCTTC. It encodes CASGLRSSGRGLNEQFF.

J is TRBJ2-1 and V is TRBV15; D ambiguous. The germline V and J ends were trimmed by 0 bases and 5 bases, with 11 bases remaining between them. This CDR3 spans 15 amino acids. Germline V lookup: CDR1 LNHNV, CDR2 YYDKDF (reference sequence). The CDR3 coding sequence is TGTGCCACCAGCAGAGATGACTCAATCGACAATGAGCAGTTCTTC. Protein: CATSRDDSIDNEQFF.

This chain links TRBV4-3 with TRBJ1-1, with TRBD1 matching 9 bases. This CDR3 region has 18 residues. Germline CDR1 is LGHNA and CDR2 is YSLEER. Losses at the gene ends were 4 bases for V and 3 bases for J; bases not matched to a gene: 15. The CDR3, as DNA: TGCGCCAGCAGCCGCAACCGGGACAGGGACCTTATATACACTGAAGCTTTCTTT. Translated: CASSRNRDRDLIYTEAFF.

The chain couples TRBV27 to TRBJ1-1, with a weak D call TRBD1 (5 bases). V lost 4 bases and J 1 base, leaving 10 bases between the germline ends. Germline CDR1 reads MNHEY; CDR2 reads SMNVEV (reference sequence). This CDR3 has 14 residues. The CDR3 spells CASSSPGENTEAFF. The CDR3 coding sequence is TGTGCCAGCAGTTCCCCGGGGGAGAACACTGAAGCTTTCTTT.

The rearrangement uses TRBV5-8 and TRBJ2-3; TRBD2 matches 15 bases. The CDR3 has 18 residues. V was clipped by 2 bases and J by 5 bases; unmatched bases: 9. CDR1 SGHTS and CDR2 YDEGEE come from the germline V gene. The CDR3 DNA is TGTGCCAGCAGCTTACCGGGACTAGCGGGGGGCCGAAAAGATACGCAGTATTTT. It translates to CASSLPGLAGGRKDTQYF. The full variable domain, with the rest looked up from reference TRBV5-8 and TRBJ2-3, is EAGVTQSPTHLIKTRGQQATLRCSPISGHTSVYWYQQALGLGLQFLLWYDEGEERNRGNFPPRFSGRQFPNYSSELNVNALELEDSALYLCASSLPGLAGGRKDTQYFGPGTRLTVL.

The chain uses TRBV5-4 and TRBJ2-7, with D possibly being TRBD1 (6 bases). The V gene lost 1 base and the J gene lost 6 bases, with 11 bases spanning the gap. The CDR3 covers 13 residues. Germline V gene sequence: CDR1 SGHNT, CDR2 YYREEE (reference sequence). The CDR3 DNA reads TGTGCCAGCAGCTTGCACAACAGGGTCGAGCAGTACTTC. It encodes CASSLHNRVEQYF.